The present T cell receptor (beta chain) was sequenced within a study of graft-versus-host responses after intestinal transplantation. Looking at the study overall: Multivisceral, liver-intestinal, or isolated intestinal grafts were transplanted into recipients.

The count of this clone is one. Its antigen is not identified. Findings and caveats of the study: The recipient marrow held GvH clones, and some of them showed up first in ileum or blood. Early post-transplant falls in HvG clones accompanied the peak levels of circulating GvH clones.

The repertoire was sequenced with immunoSEQ multiplex PCR; TCRdb's copy has only in-frame clones and lacks some. The repertoire holds about 120,000 clones, with 90% as singletons. V lost 4 bases, J lost 4 bases, and 4 bases stayed unmatched. Germline values: CDR1 MGHRA, CDR2 YSYEKL. This CDR3 comprises 14 residues. V and J are TRBV4-1 and TRBJ2-5; the match to TRBD2 covers 9 bases. Sequencing used unstimulated CD4+ T cells sorted from spleen or lymph node cells, obtained before intestinal transplant. The sequence was collected from a human donor who received an intestinal transplant. The CDR3 loop is CASSRLAGAETQYF. The CDR3 nucleotides are TGCGCCAGCAGCCGTTTAGCGGGGGCAGAGACCCAGTACTTC.